This T cell receptor (beta chain) emerged from a study of response to subunit inactivated influenza vaccine. Overall study findings and caveats: Authors suggested few new T cells are recruited by each seasonal influenza vaccination.

Per germline, CDR1 SGHDT and CDR2 YYEEEE. This CDR3 is 15 amino acids long. V shed 4 bases, J shed 3 bases, and the junction held 5 bases outside the gene matches. TCRdb passed the RT-PCR reads through MiXCR, listing each CDR3 protein once. Of approximately 500,000 distinct CDR3 sequences in the sample, 10% to 15% are singletons; the top ten hold around 12%. This clonotype was detected ten times or more. The antigen is not known. The chain has TRBV5-6 and TRBJ2-2; TRBD1 agrees at 8 bases. The TCR comes from a man aged 45-65 years who received an inactivated influenza vaccine. The specimen comprised PBMCs from blood, sampled roughly 46 days after vaccination. The CDR3 bases are TGTGCCAGCAGCCCCGGGACAGGAGACACCGGGGAGCTGTTTTTT. Amino acids: CASSPGTGDTGELFF. Filled out from reference TRBV5-6 and TRBJ2-2, the complete variable domain reads DAGVTQSPTHLIKTRGQQVTLRCSPKSGHDTVSWYQQALGQGPQFIFQYYEEEERQRGNFPDRFSGHQFPNYSSELNVNALLLGDSALYLCASSPGTGDTGELFFGEGSRLTVL.